The TCR beta chain under discussion was sequenced for a study of shared clonotypes between healthy human individuals. Details on this clone: What it binds is not known.

Per sorted-subset replicate PCR, input was 150 to 250 ng DNA, representing around 28,000 T cell genomes. The assay was immunoSEQ multiplex PCR, and TCRdb's table has in-frame clones only and misses some. Of 2 million to 2.5 million clones detected, about 93% appear once; the ten largest clones hold under 2%. The CDR3 has 15 amino acids. Looked up from germline, CDR1 is SNHLY and CDR2 is FYNNEI. V gave up 1 base and J gave up 4 bases; unmatched junction bases: 4. The naive CD8 population came from CD45RO-negative cells selected for CCR7, without terminally differentiated effector memory CD45RA+ cells. Findings and limits, study-wide: Clonotype sharing levels among donors were expected to vary with sequencing depth. Naive CD4 clonotypes overlapped across a handful of donors at 4.5% to 5.5%. Estimated richness values were generally larger in naive subsets than in memory subsets.

The sample was naive CD8+ T cells from PBMCs. The origin of this receptor is a man aged 18 to 30 in good health. Some clones in this sample may be carry-over from other donors' samples. The genes are TRBV2 and TRBJ2-1, with 7 bases fitting TRBD2. CDR3 in DNA: TGTGCCAGCAGTGAAGTGTCTAGCGGATACAATGAGCAGTTCTTC. This codes for CASSEVSSGYNEQFF. The full variable domain, rest sourced from reference TRBV2 and TRBJ2-1, is EPEVTQTPSHQVTQMGQEVILRCVPISNHLYFYWYRQILGQKVEFLVSFYNNEISEKSEIFDDQFSVERPDGSNFTLKIRSTKLEDSAMYFCASSEVSSGYNEQFFGPGTRLTVL.